This T cell receptor (beta chain) appears in the sequencing data of a study of Ad26.COV2.S vaccination and SARS-CoV-2 variants. Treatment here: around 19 received Ad26.COV2.S at low or high dose, single or two shots; roughly five received placebo; per-sample allocation not given. The samples date from day 63 after the first vaccine or placebo injection. Study observations and caveats: It was found that vaccine and placebo recipients had similar non-spike TCR breadth.

For this clone: Its specificity is not known.

The CDR3 loop spans 13 amino acids. Trimming pared 2 bases from V and 5 bases from J, leaving 9 bases between. Germline lookup yields CDR1 SGHNT and CDR2 YENEEA. Measured with immunoSEQ multiplex PCR; TCRdb has only the in-frame clones, and not every one. The sample records about 440,000 clones, about nine tenths being singletons. The V call is TRBV11-3, the J call TRBJ2-5; the D gene is possibly TRBD1 (5 bases). The material sequenced was peripheral blood, taken in a trial of Ad26.COV2.S vaccine versus placebo. This receptor was identified in a person between 18 and 59 years old who received the Ad26.COV2.S COVID-19 vaccine or a placebo. Here the CDR3 reads CASSLLPGETQYF. CDR3 sequence (DNA): TGTGCCAGCAGCTTACTCCCAGGGGAGACCCAGTACTTC.